Below, 7 T cell receptor beta chains from the same sample are listed, as sequenced in a study of beta chain features in type 1 diabetes. Findings and caveats of the study: In all four CD4+ subsets, TCRB CDR3 length was significantly, moderately reduced in type 1 diabetes.

These receptors' antigens are unknown. Expressed TCRB transcripts were sequenced because the isolated RNA had all been reverse transcribed beforehand. Profiling relied on immunoSEQ multiplex PCR, and the TCRdb table lists in-frame clones only, not all of them. The sample holds approximately 100,000 clones, approximately 30% seen once. Sequencing was carried out using central memory CD4+ T cells from blood. The receptors come from a woman aged 18-30 years with type 1 diabetes.

This clone came up a few times. This chain links TRBV6-6 with TRBJ1-2; D gene ambiguous. CDR3 length equals 14 residues. Trimming removed 6 bases from V and 7 bases from J, with 18 bases in between. Germline V gene lookup returns CDR1 MNHNY and CDR2 SVGAGI (reference sequence). CDR3 coding DNA: TGTGCCAGCAGGAACTTGTTATCCGTGTTTGGCTACACCTTC. It is translated as CASRNLLSVFGYTF.

The chain recombines TRBV6-6 with TRBJ1-1; D unclear. This CDR3 comprises 14 residues. Germline CDR1 reads MNHNY; CDR2 reads SVGAGI (reference sequence). V was trimmed by 3 bases and J by 1 base, leaving 9 bases between them. The CDR3 spells CASSYAGSNTEAFF. DNA of the CDR3: TGTGCCAGCAGTTATGCAGGTTCGAACACTGAAGCTTTCTTT.

Only a few counts were recorded for this clone. The V call is TRBV6-5, the J call TRBJ2-3; D may be TRBD2 (6 bases). Trimming shortened V by 5 bases and J by 5 bases, and 14 bases separated the two germline ends. The CDR3 has 14 amino acids. The germline gives CDR1 MNHEY, CDR2 SVGAGI. The CDR3 reads CASSGGVAGDTQYF. The CDR3 DNA reads TGTGCCAGCAGTGGCGGGGTAGCTGGAGATACGCAGTATTTT.

This clone was counted only a few times. The gene calls are TRBV6-1 and TRBJ2-7; weak D call: TRBD1 (7 bases). Germline CDR1 MNHNS, CDR2 SASEGT. This CDR3 comprises 15 residues. Trimming stripped 4 bases from V and 6 bases from J, with 19 bases between. In DNA form, the CDR3 reads TGTGCCAGCAGTGTAGCACAGGGGACTTTCAGCGAGCAGTACGTC. This gives the protein CASSVAQGTFSEQYV.

This clone was seen only a few times. CDR3 in amino acids: CASQTWGRENEQFF. The CDR3 bases are TGTGCCAGCCAGACATGGGGGCGGGAGAATGAGCAGTTCTTC. This chain links TRBV2 with TRBJ2-1; perhaps TRBD2 as D (7 bases). Trimming shortened V by 8 bases and J by 7 bases, and 18 bases separated the two germline ends. Germline V lookup: CDR1 SNHLY, CDR2 FYNNEI. CDR3 size: 14 residues. Drawing the rest from reference TRBV2 and TRBJ2-1, the complete variable domain is EPEVTQTPSHQVTQMGQEVILRCVPISNHLYFYWYRQILGQKVEFLVSFYNNEISEKSEIFDDQFSVERPDGSNFTLKIRSTKLEDSAMYFCASQTWGRENEQFFGPGTRLTVL.

Turning to this clone: At the DNA level, this CDR3 is encoded by other sequences in the same sample as well. The chain uses TRBV27 and TRBJ2-7; 9 positions agree with TRBD2. The germline gives CDR1 MNHEY, CDR2 SMNVEV (reference sequence). J was trimmed by 2 bases and V by 5 bases; bases with no gene match: 1. This CDR3 contains 13 residues. The CDR3 DNA follows: TGTGCCAGCAGTGGCGGGAGGGCCTACGAGCAGTACTTC. This sequence encodes CASSGGRAYEQYF.

Note on this clone: One end of the junction fails to match germline, which may point to a read error. V and J are TRBV7-3 and TRBJ2-2; possible D gene TRBD2, 6 bases. The length of the CDR3 is 15 residues. Per germline, CDR1 SGHTA and CDR2 FQGTGA. CDR3 region: CVSSRWAGSTGELFF. The CDR3 DNA reads as TGTGTCAGCAGCCGATGGGCGGGAAGCACCGGGGAGCTGTTTTTT.